One TCR beta chain is described in this entry. This table comes from immunoSEQ multiplex PCR, and its TCRdb copy is limited to in-frame clones, with some not included. The data contain over 300,000 clones, roughly 84% of them singletons. These data are taken from a study of shared clonotypes between healthy human individuals. The specimen sequenced was memory CD8+ T cells sorted from blood. Subset described: CD45RO+ cells pooled with CCR7-negative TemRA cells. The clonotype was recovered from a man aged 18 to 29 in good health.

CDR3 region: CASSFDPRGEQYF. For the CDR3, the DNA is TGTGCCAGCAGCTTCGATCCGAGGGGGGAGCAGTACTTC. J is TRBJ2-7 and V is TRBV11-3; TRBD1 might be the D (6 bases). V was clipped by 3 bases and J by 7 bases, with 13 bases between them. The CDR3 covers 13 residues. Germline loops: CDR1 SGHNT, CDR2 YENEEA.